This T cell receptor beta chain was found in a study of blood T cell repertoires in COVID-19. Looking at the study overall: There were acute and convalescent COVID-19 samples, and they came from the United States, Italy and Spain. Sample material is recorded as cDNA or gDNA derived from T cells, B-cell-depleted T cells, or PBMCs.

It was during active infection that Seattle patients were enrolled and then longitudinally followed. In the study's own analysis: How many nucleated cells were present was estimated from reference gene primer amplification. The protocol was immunoSEQ multiplex PCR, while the TCRdb copy is restricted to in-frame clones and leaves out a portion. V and J calls plus clone size are reproduced from that table; the DNA served to infer D and trimming. The sample lists about 160,000 clones; less than 85% were seen once. From germline, CDR1 is MNHEY and CDR2 SVGAGI. V was clipped by 6 bases and J by 6 bases, with 18 bases between them. The CDR3 has 14 amino acids.

Sequenced input: peripheral blood. This clonotype was obtained from a woman aged 40 to 50 with COVID-19, enrolled during active disease. The V and J genes are TRBV6-5 and TRBJ2-7, with D possibly TRBD1 on 6 matching bases. This CDR3 reads CASSLTHSQGEQYV. As DNA, the CDR3 is TGTGCCAGCAGCCTTACCCACTCACAGGGCGAGCAGTACGTC.